The clone carrying this T cell receptor (beta chain) came up a few times. Its antigen is undetermined. The data were obtained in a study of regulatory T cells in long-lasting Graves disease. Whole-study results and caveats: It was in persistent disease that TRBV28, TRBJ1-2 and TRBJ2-5 were favored. A greater number of public clonotypes (about 2,900) was shared by persistent patients than by new patients (about 990).

TCR beta libraries were built with iRepertoire HTBI primers and Arm-PCR of CDR3 regions. TCRdb re-called the multiplex PCR reads with MiXCR, one entry per CDR3 protein. The table includes about 440,000 distinct CDR3 sequences, about 15% detected once. V was clipped by 3 bases and J by 3 bases, with 12 bases between them. The CDR3 is made up of 14 amino acids. Germline V gene data show CDR1 as WNHNN and CDR2 as SYGVQD (reference sequence). Time point noted: newly diagnosed GD, antithyroid drugs for less than 3 months. Researchers made the TCR library from RNA that was extracted from PBMCs. The patients were enrolled through endocrinology in Xi'an, China. The authors drew approximately 8.1 milliliters of peripheral blood into EDTA tubes. These data are also associated with another study on T cells in Graves' hyperthyroidism and ophthalmopathy.

The chain recombines TRBV10-1 with TRBJ2-7; D is perhaps TRBD1 (5 bases). This clonotype was sampled from a woman aged 25 to 45 with Graves disease. The source was peripheral blood mononuclear cells (PBMCs), collected at new diagnosis, from a patient treated with antithyroid drugs. CDR3 amino acids: CASSDPFRGYEQYF. In DNA form, the CDR3 reads TGCGCCAGCAGTGACCCTTTTAGGGGCTACGAGCAGTACTTC.